A single sample gave rise to the 21 T cell receptor beta chains below, sequenced in a study of T cell repertoires in cytomegalovirus infection. TCRdb re-called the reads through MiXCR, storing one row per CDR3 protein. The table includes about 160,000 distinct CDR3 sequences, 15% to 20% detected once. Sequencing was carried out using CD8+ T cells from PBMCs. The receptors shown here come from a human donor in good health (CMV status not recorded). Some clones in this sample may be carry-over from other donors' samples.

The V call is TRBV11-2, the J call TRBJ2-3; 13 nucleotides agree with TRBD2. Germline CDR1 and CDR2: SGHAT and FQNNGV. With V trimmed by 8 bases and J by 4 bases, 6 bases remained unmatched. This CDR3 contains 15 residues. The CDR3 is CASEGLAGDPDTQYF. The CDR3, as DNA: TGTGCCAGCGAAGGACTAGCGGGAGACCCAGATACGCAGTATTTT.

This clonotype came up a few times. The V gene is TRBV6-8, the J gene TRBJ2-7, with TRBD1 identical over 8 bases. This CDR3 is 15 amino acids long. V shed 2 bases, J shed 2 bases, and the junction held 5 bases outside the gene matches. CDR1 is MNHGY and CDR2 is SAAAGT in the germline V gene. CDR3 sequence: CASSYTRTGTYEQYF. In DNA, the CDR3 is TGTGCCAGCAGTTACACTAGGACAGGGACCTACGAGCAGTACTTC.

This clonotype turned up a few times. This sequence joins TRBV7-9 and TRBJ2-3; 9 bases map to TRBD1. The CDR3 length is 16 residues. Losses at the gene ends were 3 bases for V and 2 bases for J; bases not matched to a gene: 6. Per the germline V gene, CDR1 is SEHNR and CDR2 is FQNEAQ (reference sequence). The CDR3 DNA follows: TGTGCCAGCAGCTTCCGGGGACAGGGATTCACAGATACGCAGTATTTT. Translating gives CASSFRGQGFTDTQYF.

This clonotype was counted only a few times. The gene calls are TRBV12-3 or TRBV12-4 and TRBJ1-2; 7 bases are a match to TRBD1. This CDR3 is 13 amino acids long. J lost 7 bases, V lost 2 bases, and 4 bases had no gene match. The CDR3 reads CASSLYRGSGYTF. CDR3 nucleotide sequence: TGTGCCAGCAGTTTATACAGGGGAAGTGGCTACACCTTC.

This rearrangement joins TRBV7-6 to TRBJ2-1; D is ambiguous. In germline, CDR1 is SGHVS, CDR2 FNYEAQ. V gave up 2 bases and J gave up 10 bases, with 12 bases separating them. This CDR3 has 13 residues. The CDR3 sequence: CASSLYQAVEQFF. For the CDR3, the DNA is TGTGCCAGCAGCTTATACCAAGCTGTGGAGCAGTTCTTC.

This clonotype was counted ten times or more. The chain links TRBV20-1 to TRBJ2-3, with 13 bases identical to TRBD2. Trimming removed 3 bases from V and 2 bases from J; junction bases left unmatched: 8. The CDR3 is 17 residues long. Germline V gene lookup returns CDR1 DFQATT and CDR2 SNEGSKA (reference sequence). The DNA for the CDR3 is TGCAGTGCTAGGACTAGCGGGGGGCGCTTGGACACAGATACGCAGTATTTT. Translation gives CSARTSGGRLDTDTQYF.

The table lists this clonotype with a few counts. The V gene is TRBV28, the J gene TRBJ2-2; D not certain. Germline values: CDR1 MDHEN, CDR2 SYDVKM. The CDR3 is 12 amino acids. The germline V and J ends were trimmed by 10 bases and 5 bases, with 11 bases remaining between them. CDR3 region: CATHRATGELFF. The CDR3 DNA reads TGTGCCACGCATCGGGCAACCGGGGAGCTGTTTTTT.

The chain employs TRBV11-2 and TRBJ2-1; possibly TRBD1 for D (5 bases). V lost 9 bases, J lost 4 bases, and 10 bases lay in between. CDR1 is SGHAT, CDR2 FQNNGV, per germline. The CDR3 extends over 12 amino acids. For the CDR3, the DNA is TGTGCCAGTACGACAGATTACAATGAGCAGTTCTTC. As protein: CASTTDYNEQFF. The full variable domain, completed using reference TRBV11-2 and TRBJ2-1, is EAGVAQSPRYKIIEKRQSVAFWCNPISGHATLYWYQQILGQGPKLLIQFQNNGVVDDSQLPKDRFSAERLKGVDSTLKIQPAKLEDSAVYLCASTTDYNEQFFGPGTRLTVL.

The sample holds many counts of this clonotype. The rearrangement uses TRBV7-2 and TRBJ2-1; 7 nucleotides match TRBD1. CDR1 and CDR2 from the germline V gene are SGHTA and FQGNSA. V was clipped by 6 bases and J by 7 bases; unmatched bases: 12. The CDR3 is 15 amino acids. As DNA, the CDR3 is TGTGCCAGCAGTTCGGACAGGCGCGAGGGAAATGAGCAGTTCTTC. Translating it yields CASSSDRREGNEQFF.

The chain links TRBV6-2 or TRBV6-3 to TRBJ2-2; maybe TRBD2 (5 bases). Germline CDR1 is MNHEY and CDR2 is SVGEGT. The CDR3 extends over 15 amino acids. V gave up 4 bases and J gave up 6 bases, with 15 bases separating them. Here the CDR3 reads CASSWLPRRAGELFF. The CDR3, as DNA: TGTGCCAGCAGTTGGTTACCCCGGCGGGCCGGGGAGCTGTTTTTT.

This chain connects TRBV27 to TRBJ2-1; 10 nucleotides line up with TRBD1. The CDR3 extends over 17 amino acids. CDR1 and CDR2 (germline): MNHEY, SMNVEV (reference sequence). Trimming removed 5 bases from V and 0 bases from J; junction bases left unmatched: 7. DNA of the CDR3: TGTGCCAGCAGTACCCACCGGACAGGGGGCTCCTACAATGAGCAGTTCTTC. Translated: CASSTHRTGGSYNEQFF.

This CDR3 reads CASKGFRDRDIQYF. The DNA for the CDR3 is TGTGCCAGCAAAGGGTTCAGGGATAGGGACATTCAGTACTTC. J is TRBJ2-4 and V is TRBV6-1, with D perhaps TRBD1 (5 bases). V lost 7 bases and J 8 bases, leaving 18 bases between the germline ends. This CDR3 has 14 amino acids. Germline assignment: CDR1 MNHNS and CDR2 SASEGT.

This clonotype was seen more than once but under ten times. The genes are TRBV7-9 and TRBJ1-1; 7 nucleotides line up with TRBD1. Germline CDR1 and CDR2: SEHNR and FQNEAQ (reference sequence). This CDR3 comprises 15 residues. With V trimmed by 5 bases and J by 0 bases, 6 bases remained unmatched. The CDR3: CASSILQGMNTEAFF. The CDR3, as DNA: TGTGCCAGCAGCATCCTACAGGGGATGAACACTGAAGCTTTCTTT.

The sample holds a few counts of this clonotype. The chain is built from TRBV11-2 and TRBJ2-6; 11 bases fit TRBD2. V lost 5 bases to trimming and J lost 4 bases; unmatched junction nucleotides: 7. The germline CDR1 and CDR2 sequences are SGHAT and FQNNGV. The CDR3 length is 17 residues. The DNA for the CDR3 is TGTGCCAGCAGCCCTACTAGCGGGAGAACAGGGGCCAACGTCCTGACTTTC. Protein sequence: CASSPTSGRTGANVLTF.

The chain combines TRBV11-2 with TRBJ2-1; 9 positions agree with TRBD1. J gave up 15 bases and V 4 bases, and 10 bases lay outside the gene matches. Germline V CDR1 and CDR2: SGHAT, FQNNGV. The CDR3 consists of 13 residues. CDR3 protein: CASSSGRQGEGFF. CDR3 DNA: TGTGCCAGCAGCTCGGGTAGACAGGGGGAAGGGTTCTTC.

The chain's CDR3 is CASEVGREETQYF. The DNA for the CDR3 is TGTGCCTCTGAGGTCGGGCGGGAAGAGACCCAGTACTTC. This chain connects TRBV28 to TRBJ2-5, with a possible D match to TRBD2 (5 bases). V was trimmed by 11 bases and J by 3 bases, leaving 16 bases between them. The CDR3 totals 13 residues. Germline values: CDR1 MDHEN, CDR2 SYDVKM.

This clonotype showed up just a few times. J is TRBJ2-1 and V is TRBV2; tentative D call: TRBD2 (6 bases). This CDR3 contains 12 residues. CDR1 and CDR2 from the germline V gene are SNHLY and FYNNEI. The CDR3 protein is CVSRGGPNEQFF. CDR3 sequence (DNA): TGTGTTTCACGGGGAGGCCCGAATGAGCAGTTCTTC.

The sample holds a few counts of this clonotype. The chain uses TRBV29-1 and TRBJ1-1; a possible D gene is TRBD1 (5 bases). The CDR3 length is 11 residues. V shed 7 bases and J shed 3 bases, with 9 bases lying between them. Germline lookup yields CDR1 SQVTM and CDR2 ANQGSEA. CDR3 loop: CSAGTYTEAFF. The CDR3 nucleotides are TGCAGCGCGGGGACTTACACTGAAGCTTTCTTT.

V is TRBV7-9 and J is TRBJ2-7, with 8 nucleotides matching TRBD1. The CDR3 has 16 residues. J was trimmed by 3 bases and V by 5 bases; bases with no gene match: 12. Per germline, CDR1 SEHNR and CDR2 FQNEAQ (reference sequence). CDR3 DNA: TGTGCCAGCAGCCCTATTCGGACAGGGAGCTTCTACGAGCAGTACTTC. This gives the protein CASSPIRTGSFYEQYF.

In its sample, this clonotype was seen a few times. V is TRBV7-6 and J is TRBJ2-7; TRBD1 agrees at 8 bases. Germline loops: CDR1 SGHVS, CDR2 FNYEAQ. The CDR3 is 16 amino acids. The trim removed 5 bases at V and 3 bases at J, leaving 12 bases unmatched. DNA of the CDR3: TGTGCCAGCAGCCCAGAAGCCGGGACAGGTATCTACGAGCAGTACTTC. It yields the protein CASSPEAGTGIYEQYF. The whole variable domain, filled in from reference TRBV7-6 and TRBJ2-7, reads GAGVSQSPRYKVTKRGQDVALRCDPISGHVSLYWYRQALGQGPEFLTYFNYEAQQDKSGLPNDRFSAERPEGSISTLTIQRTEQRDSAMYRCASSPEAGTGIYEQYFGPGTRLTVT.

The chain couples TRBV7-2 to TRBJ2-1; the match to TRBD2 covers 7 bases. The CDR3 extends over 15 amino acids. V shed 3 bases, J shed 0 bases, and the junction held 2 bases outside the gene matches. Germline loops: CDR1 SGHTA, CDR2 FQGNSA. The CDR3 region is CASSFLADSYNEQFF. The CDR3, as DNA: TGTGCCAGCAGCTTTCTAGCGGACTCCTACAATGAGCAGTTCTTC.